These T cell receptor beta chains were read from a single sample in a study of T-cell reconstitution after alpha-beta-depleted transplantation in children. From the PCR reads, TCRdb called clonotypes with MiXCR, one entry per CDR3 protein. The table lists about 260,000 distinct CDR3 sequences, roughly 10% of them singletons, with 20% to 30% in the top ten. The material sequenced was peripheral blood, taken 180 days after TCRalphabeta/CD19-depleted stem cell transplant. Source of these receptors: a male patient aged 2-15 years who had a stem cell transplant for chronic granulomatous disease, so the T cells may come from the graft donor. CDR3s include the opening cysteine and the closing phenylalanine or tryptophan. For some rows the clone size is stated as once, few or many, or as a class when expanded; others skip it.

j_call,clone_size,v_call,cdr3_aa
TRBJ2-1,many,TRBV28,CASSLRRTSGREYNEQFF
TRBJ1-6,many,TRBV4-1,CASSQDSTVLSSPLHF
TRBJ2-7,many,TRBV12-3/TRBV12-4,CASSPGTGSYEQYF
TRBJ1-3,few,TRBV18,CASSPLDGTGDSGNTIYF
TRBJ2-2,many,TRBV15,CATSRGFRGLGITGELFF
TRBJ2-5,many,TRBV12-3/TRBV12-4,CASTYGDRTTQETQYF
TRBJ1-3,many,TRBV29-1,CSVAAGNSGNTIYF
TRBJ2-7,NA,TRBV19,CANKSRGQVFGEQYF
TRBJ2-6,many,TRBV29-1,CSAGQGSSGANVLTF
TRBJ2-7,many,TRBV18,CASSPPTVVKVSGQYF
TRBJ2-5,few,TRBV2,CASSKRRTGEETQYF
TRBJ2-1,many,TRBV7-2,CASSSWDRGNNEQFF
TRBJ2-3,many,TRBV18,CASSPQDTQYF
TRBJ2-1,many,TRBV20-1,CSARDPLAGGYNEQFF
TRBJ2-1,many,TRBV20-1,CSAKMVGQNNEQFF
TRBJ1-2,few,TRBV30,CAWPGGPYGYTF